This T cell receptor beta chain was obtained from a study of blood T cell repertoires in COVID-19. Across the whole study: Sites across the United States, Italy and Spain contributed samples from acute and convalescent COVID-19.

Germline V lookup: CDR1 MNHEY, CDR2 SVGEGT. The V segment lost 2 bases and the J segment 5 bases; nucleotides outside the gene matches: 5. The CDR3 consists of 14 residues. Authors' methods: Quantification of nucleated cells was approximated via reference gene primer amplification. Assay used: immunoSEQ multiplex PCR; TCRdb lists only in-frame clones, some missing. V, J and clone size derive from that table, while D and trimming were established from the DNA sequence. This sample has 85,000 to 100,000 clones, with approximately 79% found just once. The clonotype was recovered from a woman older than 75 with active or convalescent COVID-19. The sequenced material came from peripheral blood. The chain is built from TRBV6-2 or TRBV6-3 and TRBJ2-5, with TRBD1 matching over 7 bases. The CDR3 DNA reads TGTGCCAGCAGTTACCGACAGGGTATGGAGACCCAGTACTTC. Protein product: CASSYRQGMETQYF.